This T cell receptor (beta chain) is from a study of T cell responses to AZD1222 COVID-19 vaccine. Broader study findings: Spike-specific TCR breadth rose after two AZD1222 doses, and depth rose as well.

Clones were sequenced by immunoSEQ multiplex PCR, and TCRdb holds only the in-frame ones, with some missing. Of 110,000 or so clones listed, about 91% are singletons. Details on this clone: Its target is unknown.

CDR1 is MNHEY, CDR2 SVGAGI, per germline. The CDR3 has 15 amino acids. V gave up 0 bases and J gave up 2 bases, with 8 bases separating them. The origin of this receptor is an adult who received the AZD1222 COVID-19 vaccine. This chain links TRBV6-5 with TRBJ1-5; no reliable D call. The sequences come from peripheral blood, collected 28 days after the second AZD1222 dose. CDR3 sequence reads: CASSYSSKGNQPQHF. CDR3 bases: TGTGCCAGCAGTTACTCGAGTAAGGGCAATCAGCCCCAGCATTTT.